Presented here are 18 T cell receptor beta chains from one specimen sequenced in a study of blood T cells in healthy people across ages. The authors ran a second PCR of about 7 to 11 cycles using a sample-barcoded 5' primer and a J-beta primer mix. Via MiXCR, TCRdb re-called the 5' RACE reads, giving one row per CDR3 protein. The data contain about 1.5 million distinct CDR3 sequences, 40% to 45% of them singletons. The sequenced sample was blood. The receptor set was obtained from a woman aged 18-29 years in good health.

The chain recombines TRBV2 with TRBJ2-1, with TRBD2 matching over 9 bases. Germline-derived CDR1 and CDR2 are SNHLY and FYNNEI. Trimming cost V 3 bases and J 0 bases; bases outside gene matches: 9. This CDR3 region has 18 residues. The CDR3 loop reads CASSEAVAGGPSYNEQFF. CDR3 nucleotide sequence: TGTGCCAGCAGTGAGGCGGTGGCGGGGGGGCCCTCCTACAATGAGCAGTTCTTC.

This clonotype was counted a few times. This sequence joins TRBV7-8 and TRBJ2-3, with D tentatively TRBD2 (5 bases). The CDR3 totals 16 residues. The germline V gene encodes CDR1 SGHVS and CDR2 FQNEAQ. V lost 7 bases to trimming and J lost 6 bases, with 23 bases between them. The CDR3 DNA is TGTGCCAGCACCCTGACTTATGGAGGTGTTGTGGATACGCAGTATTTT. The encoded protein is CASTLTYGGVVDTQYF. Full variable domain (rest looked up from reference TRBV7-8 and TRBJ2-3): GAGVSQSPRYKVAKRGQDVALRCDPISGHVSLFWYQQALGQGPEFLTYFQNEAQLDKSGLPSDRFFAERPEGSVSTLKIQRTQQEDSAVYLCASTLTYGGVVDTQYFGPGTRLTVL.

CDR3 in DNA: TGTGCCAGCAGCGCCGAATCGGGGGGAGGGCCCCGAAAGCAGTTCTTC. Translating gives CASSAESGGGPRKQFF. The chain joins TRBV7-9 to TRBJ2-1, with 7 bases matching TRBD2. V lost 5 bases, J lost 11 bases, and 18 bases stayed unmatched. Per the germline V gene, CDR1 is SEHNR and CDR2 is FQNEAQ (reference sequence). The CDR3 covers 16 residues.

The gene calls are TRBV29-1 and TRBJ1-1; D gene uncertain. Germline CDR1 and CDR2: SQVTM and ANQGSEA. The V end was cut by 5 bases, the J end by 0 bases, with 10 bases between. The CDR3 sequence is 13 residues long. The CDR3 sequence is CSVLRRLNTEAFF. CDR3 nucleotide sequence: TGCAGCGTTTTACGCCGGTTGAACACTGAAGCTTTCTTT.

The chain carries TRBV20-1 and TRBJ2-5, with 7 bases matching TRBD1. The length of the CDR3 is 14 residues. Germline loops: CDR1 DFQATT, CDR2 SNEGSKA (reference sequence). V shed 5 bases, J shed 2 bases, and the junction held 8 bases outside the gene matches. The CDR3 nucleotides are TGCAGTGCTCTAAAACGACAGGGTCAAGAGACCCAGTACTTC. Translated, it gives CSALKRQGQETQYF.

This chain connects TRBV3-1 to TRBJ2-7; 8 bases are shared with TRBD2. The DNA matches TRBJ2-5 better at its end, which makes the J call doubtful. Germline CDR1 reads LGHDT; CDR2 reads YNNKEL (reference sequence). This CDR3 is built from 16 residues. The CDR3 DNA reads as TGTGCCAGCAGCCAAGATCAGGGACTAGTACCTGAGACCCAGTACTTC. This encodes CASSQDQGLVPETQYF.

This clonotype showed up just a few times. The chain uses TRBV6-2 or TRBV6-3 and TRBJ1-2; D call uncertain. The germline gives CDR1 MNHEY, CDR2 SVGEGT. This CDR3 is 11 amino acids long. V gave up 5 bases and J gave up 7 bases, with 8 bases separating them. In nucleotides, the CDR3 is TGTGCCAGCAGTCAAGGACGTGGCTACACCTTC. Its protein is CASSQGRGYTF.

J is TRBJ2-1 and V is TRBV20-1; 8 nucleotides align to TRBD1. Germline CDR1 is DFQATT and CDR2 is SNEGSKA (reference sequence). This CDR3 is built from 20 residues. With 0 bases clipped from V and 0 bases from J, the junction kept 16 bases outside the gene matches. CDR3 sequence: CSARDQGAGGPRSSYNEQFF. CDR3 DNA: TGCAGTGCTAGAGATCAGGGGGCGGGCGGGCCCCGTAGCTCCTACAATGAGCAGTTCTTC.

This clonotype was counted many times. The chain joins TRBV29-1 to TRBJ2-3, with a possible D match to TRBD1 (5 bases). Germline V gene lookup returns CDR1 SQVTM and CDR2 ANQGSEA. This CDR3 contains 14 residues. Trimming pared 4 bases from V and 2 bases from J, leaving 13 bases between. CDR3 DNA: TGCAGCGTTGGACAGCGCTTACACACAGATACGCAGTATTTT. Protein sequence: CSVGQRLHTDTQYF.

The chain uses TRBV7-2 and TRBJ1-1; 7 bases are shared with TRBD1. CDR1 is SGHTA and CDR2 is FQGNSA in the germline V gene. The CDR3 loop spans 15 amino acids. J gave up 1 base and V 3 bases, and 5 bases lay outside the gene matches. The DNA for the CDR3 is TGTGCCAGCAGCTTCCAGACAGGGAGGAACACTGAAGCTTTCTTT. As protein: CASSFQTGRNTEAFF.

V and J are TRBV27 and TRBJ2-3; 9 bases align to TRBD2. The CDR3 covers 14 residues. V gave up 8 bases and J gave up 3 bases; unmatched junction bases: 6. CDR1 and CDR2 from the germline V gene are MNHEY and SMNVEV (reference sequence). DNA for the CDR3: TGTGCCAGCCAAACTAGCGGGCATACAGATACGCAGTATTTT. It specifies CASQTSGHTDTQYF.

This clonotype was seen only a few times. The rearrangement uses TRBV24-1 and TRBJ2-3; D is undetermined. Germline V lookup: CDR1 KGHDR, CDR2 SFDVKD. The CDR3 extends over 14 amino acids. Trimming shortened V by 4 bases and J by 0 bases, and 7 bases separated the two germline ends. Here the CDR3 reads CATSDPTSTDTQYF. The CDR3 DNA sequence: TGTGCCACCAGTGACCCTACTAGCACAGATACGCAGTATTTT.

The J gene is TRBJ2-1, the V gene TRBV20-1, with 9 bases lining up with TRBD2. CDR3 length: 15 residues. The V gene end was trimmed by 2 bases and the J gene end by 4 bases; junction bases not matched to a gene: 6. Germline V gives CDR1 DFQATT, CDR2 SNEGSKA (reference sequence). The CDR3 region has the DNA TGCAGTGCTAGATTAGGCCTAGCGGGGTACAATGAGCAGTTCTTC. This encodes CSARLGLAGYNEQFF.

This clonotype was seen ten or more times. The chain joins TRBV5-1 to TRBJ2-7; D is unresolved. Germline CDR1 is SGHRS and CDR2 is YFSETQ. With 5 bases removed from V and 3 bases from J, the gap between germline ends came to 12 bases. The CDR3 spans 13 residues. Here the CDR3 DNA reads TGCGCCAGCAGACTAACAGCCCTCTACGAGCAGTACTTC. It yields the protein CASRLTALYEQYF.

This chain links TRBV20-1 with TRBJ2-3; either TRBD1 or TRBD2 may supply D (5 bases each). Trimming took 3 bases from V and 2 from J, leaving 9 bases between them. Germline values: CDR1 DFQATT, CDR2 SNEGSKA (reference sequence). The CDR3 length is 13 residues. In DNA form, the CDR3 reads TGCAGTGCTAGTAGAGGGGCCACAGATACGCAGTATTTT. Translated: CSASRGATDTQYF.

This rearrangement joins TRBV20-1 to TRBJ1-2; TRBD1 agrees at 9 bases. The CDR3 is 14 amino acids. In germline, CDR1 is DFQATT, CDR2 SNEGSKA (reference sequence). V lost 3 bases and J lost 3; bases outside the gene matches: 5. CDR3 sequence reads: CSASDRGYYYGYTF. CDR3 nucleotides: TGCAGTGCTAGTGACAGGGGGTACTACTATGGCTACACCTTC.

The genes are TRBV20-1 and TRBJ1-2; maybe TRBD1 (5 bases). Deletions cut 0 bases from V and 2 bases from J, with 13 bases between. The length of the CDR3 is 15 residues. Germline V CDR1 and CDR2: DFQATT, SNEGSKA (reference sequence). This CDR3 is CSAREQGLTNYGYTF. In nucleotides, the CDR3 is TGCAGTGCTAGAGAGCAGGGACTGACAAACTATGGCTACACCTTC.

The chain combines TRBV20-1 with TRBJ1-2; possibly TRBD1 for D (6 bases). There are 13 residues in the CDR3. CDR1 DFQATT and CDR2 SNEGSKA come from the germline V gene (reference sequence). V shed 3 bases and J shed 4 bases, with 12 bases lying between them. CDR3 DNA sequence: TGCAGTGCTAGTGCCACAGGGTTCTATGGCTACACCTTC. It translates to CSASATGFYGYTF.